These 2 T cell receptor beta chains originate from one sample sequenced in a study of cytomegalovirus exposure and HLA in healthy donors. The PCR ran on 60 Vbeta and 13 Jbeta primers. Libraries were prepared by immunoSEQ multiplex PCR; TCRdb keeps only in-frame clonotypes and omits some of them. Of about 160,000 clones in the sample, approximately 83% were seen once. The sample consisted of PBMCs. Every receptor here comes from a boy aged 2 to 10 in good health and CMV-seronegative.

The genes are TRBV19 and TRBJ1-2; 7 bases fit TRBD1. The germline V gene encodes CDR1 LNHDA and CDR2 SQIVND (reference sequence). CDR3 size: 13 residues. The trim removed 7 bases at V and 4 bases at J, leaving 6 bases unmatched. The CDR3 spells CASTRTGAYGYTF. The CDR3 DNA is TGTGCCAGTACCCGGACAGGAGCCTATGGCTACACCTTC.

CDR3 residues: CASSLLGTVNTEAFF. The CDR3 DNA is TGTGCCAGCTCACTCCTAGGGACAGTAAACACTGAAGCTTTCTTT. The chain carries TRBV18 and TRBJ1-1; 7 positions agree with TRBD1. The ends lost 4 bases at V and 2 bases at J; junction bases unmatched: 7. The CDR3 spans 15 residues. Per the germline V gene, CDR1 is KGHSH and CDR2 is LQKENI.